This T cell receptor (beta chain) originates from a study of blood T cell repertoires in COVID-19. Clones were sequenced by immunoSEQ multiplex PCR, and TCRdb holds only the in-frame ones, with some missing. The sample contains about 100,000 clones, approximately 92% of which appear only once. Germline V lookup: CDR1 MNHEY, CDR2 SVGAGI. V was shortened by 6 bases and J by 6 bases, with 9 bases between the two germline ends. This CDR3 contains 11 residues. The rearrangement joins TRBV6-5 to TRBJ2-7; tentative D call: TRBD1 (5 bases). The origin of this receptor is a man in his fifties or sixties with active COVID-19. The sequencing input was peripheral blood. CDR3 sequence (DNA): TGTGCCAGCAGCCAAGGGGTCGAGCAGTACTTC. Its translation: CASSQGVEQYF.